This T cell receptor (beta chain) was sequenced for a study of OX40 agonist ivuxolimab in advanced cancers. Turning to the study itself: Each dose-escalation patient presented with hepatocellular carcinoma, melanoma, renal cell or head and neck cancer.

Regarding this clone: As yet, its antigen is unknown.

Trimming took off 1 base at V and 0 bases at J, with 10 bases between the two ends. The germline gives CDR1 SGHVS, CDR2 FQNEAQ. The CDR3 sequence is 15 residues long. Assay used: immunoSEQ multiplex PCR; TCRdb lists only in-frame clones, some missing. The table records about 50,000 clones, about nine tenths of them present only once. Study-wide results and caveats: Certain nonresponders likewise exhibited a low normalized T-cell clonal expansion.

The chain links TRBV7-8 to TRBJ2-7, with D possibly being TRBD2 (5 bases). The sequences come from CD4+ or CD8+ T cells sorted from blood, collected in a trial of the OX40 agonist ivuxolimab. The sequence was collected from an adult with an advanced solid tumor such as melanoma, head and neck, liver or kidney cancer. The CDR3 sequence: CASSLGRTVSYEQYF. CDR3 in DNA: TGTGCCAGCAGCTTAGGTCGGACTGTCTCCTACGAGCAGTACTTC.